Listed here are 31 T cell receptor beta chains from one sample, sequenced in a study of blood T cell repertoires in COVID-19. Measured with immunoSEQ multiplex PCR; TCRdb has only the in-frame clones, and not every one. This table holds 200,000 to 250,000 clones, around 86% found once. The sequencing sample was made of PBMCs or T cells enriched from blood (not recorded which). The receptors stem from a woman aged 45-59 years with acute COVID-19.

The chain carries TRBV6-5 and TRBJ2-7; D perhaps matches TRBD2 (5 bases). The length of the CDR3 is 16 residues. The V gene's germline CDR1 is MNHEY and CDR2 SVGAGI. V gave up 2 bases and J gave up 2 bases, with 16 bases separating them. CDR3 residues: CASSYPVRGNPYEQYF. The CDR3 nucleotides are TGTGCCAGCAGTTACCCAGTCCGGGGAAATCCCTACGAGCAGTACTTC.

The chain is built from TRBV28 and TRBJ2-1; 7 nucleotides match TRBD2. This CDR3 has 15 amino acids. The V gene end was trimmed by 7 bases and the J gene end by 1 base; junction bases not matched to a gene: 7. Germline lookup yields CDR1 MDHEN and CDR2 SYDVKM. CDR3 region: CASNRQAGSYNEQFF. As DNA, the CDR3 is TGTGCCAGCAACCGACAAGCGGGATCCTACAATGAGCAGTTCTTC.

The J gene is TRBJ2-1, the V gene TRBV11-3; no clear D. This CDR3 has 12 residues. The germline V and J ends were trimmed by 5 bases and 9 bases, with 11 bases remaining between them. Germline V CDR1 and CDR2: SGHNT, YENEEA. DNA of the CDR3: TGTGCCAGCAGCCCGGAGCGAGGTGAGCAGTTCTTC. Its protein product is CASSPERGEQFF.

The chain couples TRBV27 to TRBJ2-7; 12 bases fit TRBD1. The CDR3 length is 15 residues. Trimming removed 7 bases from V and 3 bases from J; junction bases left unmatched: 7. Per germline, CDR1 MNHEY and CDR2 SMNVEV (reference sequence). The CDR3 spells CASTLGQGAFYEQYF. The CDR3 DNA is TGTGCCAGCACCCTGGGACAGGGGGCCTTCTACGAGCAGTACTTC.

The CDR3 DNA sequence: TGCGCCAGCAGCTTGGAGGGTTTGGGTAGGGGGCTCGCAGATACGCAGTATTTT. Amino acids: CASSLEGLGRGLADTQYF. V usage is TRBV5-1 and J usage is TRBJ2-3; 7 bases line up with TRBD1. V lost 0 bases, J lost 4 bases, and 14 bases stayed unmatched. Germline V gene lookup returns CDR1 SGHRS and CDR2 YFSETQ. CDR3 length: 18 residues.

This rearrangement joins TRBV5-4 to TRBJ2-5; the D gene is possibly TRBD2 (5 bases). Trimming pared 1 base from V and 0 bases from J, leaving 10 bases between. In germline, CDR1 is SGHNT, CDR2 YYREEE (reference sequence). The CDR3 totals 15 residues. The CDR3, as DNA: TGTGCCAGCAGCTTGAAGCGGCAAAACCAAGAGACCCAGTACTTC. It is translated as CASSLKRQNQETQYF.

The rearrangement uses TRBV7-8 and TRBJ1-5; 9 bases match TRBD1. The CDR3 spans 15 residues. The ends lost 1 base at V and 7 bases at J; junction bases unmatched: 5. CDR1 and CDR2 (germline): SGHVS, FQNEAQ. The CDR3 nucleotides read TGTGCCAGCAGCTTAGAGGGACAGGGTAGGCAGCCCCAGCATTTT. Protein sequence: CASSLEGQGRQPQHF. Filled out from reference TRBV7-8 and TRBJ1-5, the complete variable domain reads GAGVSQSPRYKVAKRGQDVALRCDPISGHVSLFWYQQALGQGPEFLTYFQNEAQLDKSGLPSDRFFAERPEGSVSTLKIQRTQQEDSAVYLCASSLEGQGRQPQHFGDGTRLSIL.

This clone has a single count. This chain uses TRBV5-1 with TRBJ2-1, with D uncertain. Trimming took 0 bases from V and 5 from J, leaving 6 bases between them. This CDR3 is 13 amino acids long. From germline, CDR1 is SGHRS and CDR2 YFSETQ. The CDR3 DNA follows: TGCGCCAGCAGCTTGGATCGAGACAATGAGCAGTTCTTC. It yields the protein CASSLDRDNEQFF.

The J gene is TRBJ2-3, the V gene TRBV14; 9 positions agree with TRBD2. The CDR3 is 17 amino acids. The germline gives CDR1 SGHDN, CDR2 FVKESK. V shed 1 base, J shed 2 bases, and the junction held 7 bases outside the gene matches. CDR3 coding DNA: TGTGCCAGCAGCCAAGGGCTAGCGGGATTTATCACAGATACGCAGTATTTT. Translation: CASSQGLAGFITDTQYF.

The chain carries TRBV28 and TRBJ2-2; perhaps TRBD1 as D (5 bases). From germline, CDR1 is MDHEN and CDR2 SYDVKM. There are 17 residues in the CDR3. Trimming removed 5 bases at V and 6 bases at J, with 22 bases between. The CDR3 sequence: CASSPTLGQGNAGELFF. The CDR3 nucleotides are TGTGCCAGCAGTCCGACGCTCGGGCAGGGTAACGCCGGGGAGCTGTTTTTT.

The rearrangement joins TRBV19 to TRBJ2-1, with D possibly being TRBD2 (5 bases). Trimming took off 4 bases at V and 2 bases at J, with 15 bases between the two ends. The CDR3 consists of 16 residues. CDR1 is LNHDA and CDR2 is SQIVND in the germline V gene (reference sequence). The CDR3 protein is CASSTTDSITYNEQFF. The CDR3 DNA reads TGTGCCAGTAGTACAACGGACTCGATTACCTACAATGAGCAGTTCTTC.

J is TRBJ1-6 and V is TRBV2; 7 bases are a match to TRBD1. The ends lost 10 bases at V and 5 bases at J; junction bases unmatched: 5. Germline V gene lookup returns CDR1 SNHLY and CDR2 FYNNEI. The CDR3 is made up of 13 amino acids. The DNA of the CDR3 is TGTGCCACACGGACAGGAGATAATTCACCCCTCCACTTT. As protein: CATRTGDNSPLHF.

This chain uses TRBV9 with TRBJ2-3, with D hard to call. Trimming removed 3 bases from V and 4 bases from J, with 12 bases in between. CDR1 and CDR2 (germline): SGDLS, YYNGEE. CDR3 length: 14 residues. CDR3 loop: CASSALPNADTQYF. The CDR3 bases are TGTGCCAGCAGCGCACTACCCAACGCAGATACGCAGTATTTT.

The chain couples TRBV7-6 to TRBJ2-6; TRBD2 might be the D (7 bases). The V gene lost 5 bases and the J gene lost 0 bases, with 20 bases spanning the gap. Germline lookup yields CDR1 SGHVS and CDR2 FNYEAQ. CDR3 length equals 19 residues. The CDR3 nucleotides read TGTGCCAGCAGCCCCCACATGGGGAGGGGGTACTCTGGGGCCAACGTCCTGACTTTC. Protein sequence: CASSPHMGRGYSGANVLTF.

This rearrangement joins TRBV7-8 to TRBJ2-7, with TRBD1 matching 10 bases. Germline V gene data show CDR1 as SGHVS and CDR2 as FQNEAQ. V shed 5 bases, J shed 2 bases, and the junction held 6 bases outside the gene matches. There are 15 residues in the CDR3. The CDR3 DNA is TGTGCCAGCAGCCCGACAGGGGGCATCACCTACGAGCAGTACTTC. It yields the protein CASSPTGGITYEQYF.

The rearrangement joins TRBV6-2 or TRBV6-3 to TRBJ1-1; D is unclear. The V end was cut by 8 bases, the J end by 7 bases, with 23 bases between. Germline CDR1 and CDR2: MNHEY and SVGEGT. The CDR3 is made up of 15 amino acids. Written as DNA, the CDR3 is TGTGCCAGCGGCCCGGGAGGCAGCGGATCAGGTGAAGCTTTCTTT. Residues: CASGPGGSGSGEAFF.

The chain recombines TRBV4-1 with TRBJ1-2; D remains unclear. Trimming took off 0 bases at V and 4 bases at J, with 15 bases between the two ends. Germline V gene lookup returns CDR1 MGHRA and CDR2 YSYEKL. The CDR3 has 16 residues. The CDR3 region has the DNA TGCGCCAGCAGCCAAGACTCAGCGAAAGGAGTCTATGGCTACACCTTC. It yields the protein CASSQDSAKGVYGYTF.

The rearrangement uses TRBV2 and TRBJ2-5, with D possibly being TRBD2 (6 bases). The CDR3 has 12 residues. Germline CDR1 reads SNHLY; CDR2 reads FYNNEI. Trimming stripped 7 bases from V and 2 bases from J, with 8 bases between. CDR3 bases: TGTGCCAGCATGGGGGGACAAGAGACCCAGTACTTC. Its translation is CASMGGQETQYF.

V usage is TRBV7-2 and J usage is TRBJ2-2, with 10 bases matching TRBD2. V was pared by 5 bases and J by 11 bases, with 11 bases of the junction left unmatched. Germline CDR1 and CDR2: SGHTA and FQGNSA. CDR3 length: 15 amino acids. As DNA, the CDR3 is TGTGCCAGCAGCCTGGGGCTAGCGGGAGTGGTAGAGCTGTTTTTT. It specifies CASSLGLAGVVELFF.

For this clone: Other DNA sequences in this specimen translate into the identical CDR3. The rearrangement links TRBV7-2 to TRBJ1-1; D call uncertain. The V and J ends lost 1 base and 1 base respectively, with 7 bases between them. Germline V gene lookup returns CDR1 SGHTA and CDR2 FQGNSA. CDR3 size: 14 residues. The CDR3 loop reads CASSLGPGNTEAFF. CDR3 DNA: TGTGCCAGCAGCTTAGGGCCGGGGAACACTGAAGCTTTCTTT.

The chain joins TRBV28 to TRBJ2-1; 9 bases map to TRBD2. CDR1 MDHEN and CDR2 SYDVKM come from the germline V gene. The CDR3 covers 18 residues. Trimming took 5 bases from V and 7 from J; bases not matched to a gene: 18. CDR3 in amino acids: CASSPPTPLGGRGNEQFF. CDR3 coding DNA: TGTGCCAGCAGTCCCCCGACTCCGCTTGGCGGGAGGGGGAATGAGCAGTTCTTC.

The genes are TRBV28 and TRBJ1-6; 11 bases are shared with TRBD1. J was trimmed by 7 bases and V by 3 bases; bases with no gene match: 11. Germline assignment: CDR1 MDHEN and CDR2 SYDVKM. The CDR3 sequence is 18 residues long. The DNA for the CDR3 is TGTGCCAGCAGTTTCCCCCCAGGACAGGGGGCAACAAATTCACCCCTCCACTTT. Amino acids: CASSFPPGQGATNSPLHF.

This clone was seen a few times. The chain has TRBV28 and TRBJ1-1; D remains ambiguous. The CDR3 runs 16 residues. CDR1 is MDHEN and CDR2 is SYDVKM in the germline V gene. Deletions cut 2 bases from V and 1 base from J, with 14 bases between. This CDR3 is CASSLARGSGNTEAFF. The CDR3 coding sequence is TGTGCCAGCAGTTTAGCCCGCGGGAGCGGGAACACTGAAGCTTTCTTT.

This clone occurred once. V usage is TRBV7-2 and J usage is TRBJ1-5; 8 bases match TRBD1. The germline V gene encodes CDR1 SGHTA and CDR2 FQGNSA. J gave up 5 bases and V 5 bases, and 2 bases lay outside the gene matches. There are 13 residues in the CDR3. Here the CDR3 reads CASSLQGDQPQHF. The CDR3 DNA sequence: TGTGCCAGCAGCCTACAGGGGGATCAGCCCCAGCATTTT.

The rearrangement uses TRBV29-1 and TRBJ2-2, with 8 bases lining up with TRBD2. The CDR3 length is 19 residues. J gave up 5 bases and V 4 bases, and 21 bases lay outside the gene matches. Germline V gene lookup returns CDR1 SQVTM and CDR2 ANQGSEA. The CDR3 sequence is CSVVGYRTAGASGTGELFF. In nucleotides, the CDR3 is TGCAGCGTTGTGGGGTACAGGACAGCGGGAGCATCGGGGACCGGGGAGCTGTTTTTT.

The V call is TRBV25-1, the J call TRBJ2-3, with D tentatively TRBD1 (6 bases). The CDR3 is 17 amino acids. The germline V gene has CDR1 MGHDK and CDR2 SYGVNS. Trimming shortened V by 5 bases and J by 5 bases, and 23 bases separated the two germline ends. The CDR3 coding sequence is TGTGCCAGCAGTTTTTATTCACACAGGGCGAAGGAAGATACGCAGTATTTT. This gives the protein CASSFYSHRAKEDTQYF.

This rearrangement joins TRBV6-5 to TRBJ2-7; 12 nucleotides match TRBD1. V was clipped by 6 bases and J by 6 bases; unmatched bases: 9. CDR1 and CDR2 from the germline V gene are MNHEY and SVGAGI. The CDR3 has 15 residues. The CDR3 DNA follows: TGTGCCAGCAGAGCACCGGGACAGGGGGCTCGCGAGCAGTACTTC. This encodes CASRAPGQGAREQYF.

V and J are TRBV7-9 and TRBJ2-1; 13 bases are shared with TRBD2. The CDR3 length is 16 residues. Per the germline V gene, CDR1 is SEHNR and CDR2 is FQNEAQ (reference sequence). Trimming cost V 6 bases and J 8 bases; bases outside gene matches: 10. CDR3 sequence (DNA): TGTGCCAGCAGTTCAGGACTAGCGGGGGATTGGGATGAGCAGTTCTTC. Protein product: CASSSGLAGDWDEQFF.

The rearrangement uses TRBV3-1 (or the pseudogene TRBV3-2) and TRBJ2-7, with 7 bases fitting TRBD1. Looked up from germline, CDR1 is LGHDT and CDR2 is YNNKEL (reference sequence). This CDR3 is 17 amino acids long. Trimming at V came to 3 bases and at J to 4 bases, leaving 15 bases not matched to a gene. The CDR3 here is CASSHASRDTGDYEQYF. CDR3 bases: TGTGCCAGCAGCCACGCTTCCCGGGACACAGGGGATTACGAGCAGTACTTC.

The chain couples TRBV3-1 (or the pseudogene TRBV3-2) to TRBJ1-1; no definite D call. The CDR3 contains 14 residues. Germline V gene sequence: CDR1 LGHDT, CDR2 YNNKEL (reference sequence). The V end lost 2 bases, the J end lost 4 bases, and 11 bases lay between the germline ends. CDR3 in DNA: TGTGCCAGCAGCCAATCAAGGAGTGGCACTGAAGCTTTCTTT. Encoded protein: CASSQSRSGTEAFF.

This clone was seen just once. CDR3 sequence: CASSQGQGGTDTQYF. CDR3 nucleotides: TGTGCCAGCAGCCAAGGACAGGGGGGCACAGATACGCAGTATTTT. The chain employs TRBV3-1 (or the pseudogene TRBV3-2) and TRBJ2-3; TRBD1 matches at 9 bases. CDR3 length: 15 amino acids. The J segment lost 1 base and the V segment lost 1 base, leaving 0 bases of the junction unmatched. The germline V gene has CDR1 LGHDT and CDR2 YNNKEL (reference sequence).